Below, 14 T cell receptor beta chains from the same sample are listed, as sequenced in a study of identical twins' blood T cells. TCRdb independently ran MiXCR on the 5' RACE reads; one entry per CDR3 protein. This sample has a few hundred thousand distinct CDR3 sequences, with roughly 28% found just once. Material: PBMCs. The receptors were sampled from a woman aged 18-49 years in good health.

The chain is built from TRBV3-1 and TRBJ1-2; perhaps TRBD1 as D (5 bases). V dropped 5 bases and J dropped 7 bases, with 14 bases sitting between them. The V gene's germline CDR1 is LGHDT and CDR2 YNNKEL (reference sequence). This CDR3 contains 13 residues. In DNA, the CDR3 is TGTGCCAGCAGCAAAGCGGGGGTGAGTGGCTACACCTTC. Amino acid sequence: CASSKAGVSGYTF.

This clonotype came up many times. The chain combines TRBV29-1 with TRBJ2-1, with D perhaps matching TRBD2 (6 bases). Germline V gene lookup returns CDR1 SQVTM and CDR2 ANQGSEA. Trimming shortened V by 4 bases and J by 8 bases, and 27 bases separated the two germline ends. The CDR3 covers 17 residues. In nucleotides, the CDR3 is TGCAGCGTTGCTGCTGTCGGCGGGAATCCCCTAGGGGATGAGCAGTTCTTC. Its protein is CSVAAVGGNPLGDEQFF.

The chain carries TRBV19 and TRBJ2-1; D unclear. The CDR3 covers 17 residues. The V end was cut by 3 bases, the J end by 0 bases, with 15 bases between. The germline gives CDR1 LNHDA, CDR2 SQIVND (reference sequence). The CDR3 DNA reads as TGTGCCAGTAGTATTTCCTCACGCCAGAGCTCCTACAATGAGCAGTTCTTC. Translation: CASSISSRQSSYNEQFF.

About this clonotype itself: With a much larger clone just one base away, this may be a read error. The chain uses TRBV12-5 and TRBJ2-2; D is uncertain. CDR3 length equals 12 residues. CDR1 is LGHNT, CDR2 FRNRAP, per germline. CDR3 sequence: CSSSGSTGELFF. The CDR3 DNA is TGTTCTAGTAGTGGAAGCACCGGGGAGCTGTTTTTT.

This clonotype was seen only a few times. The CDR3 protein is CASKYDVRTEAFF. In DNA, the CDR3 is TGTGCCAGTAAGTACGACGTGAGGACTGAAGCTTTCTTT. The J gene is TRBJ1-1, the V gene TRBV19; D is unclear. Germline-derived CDR1 and CDR2 are LNHDA and SQIVND (reference sequence). V gave up 7 bases and J gave up 5 bases, with 14 bases separating them. This CDR3 spans 13 amino acids.

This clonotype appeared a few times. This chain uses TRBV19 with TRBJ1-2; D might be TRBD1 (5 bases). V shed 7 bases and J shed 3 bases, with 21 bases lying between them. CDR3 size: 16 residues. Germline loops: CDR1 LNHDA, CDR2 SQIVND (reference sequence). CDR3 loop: CASNPSPTAVYYGYTF. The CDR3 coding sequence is TGTGCCAGTAACCCTTCCCCGACAGCCGTGTACTATGGCTACACCTTC.

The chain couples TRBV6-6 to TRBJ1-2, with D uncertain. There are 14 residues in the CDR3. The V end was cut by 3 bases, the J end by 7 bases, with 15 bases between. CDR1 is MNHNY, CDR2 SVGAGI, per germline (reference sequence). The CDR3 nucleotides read TGTGCCAGCAGTTATGGTATTGGACCTATTGGCTACACCTTC. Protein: CASSYGIGPIGYTF.

CDR3 in amino acids: CAIGGTANTGELFF. The CDR3 nucleotides read TGTGCCATCGGAGGGACGGCCAACACCGGGGAGCTGTTTTTT. This chain uses TRBV6-2 or TRBV6-3 with TRBJ2-2, with D maybe TRBD2 (6 bases). The V end lost 10 bases, the J end lost 2 bases, and 14 bases lay between the germline ends. Germline V gene lookup returns CDR1 MNHEY and CDR2 SVGEGT. The CDR3 extends over 14 amino acids.

CDR3 sequence (DNA): TGTGCCAGCAGCCTCTTAGGGGGGGGCCTGGGCACTGAAGCTTTCTTT. Translated, it gives CASSLLGGGLGTEAFF. V and J are TRBV3-1 and TRBJ1-1, with a weak D call TRBD1 (6 bases). Per germline, CDR1 LGHDT and CDR2 YNNKEL (reference sequence). The CDR3 extends over 16 amino acids. The germline V and J ends were trimmed by 4 bases and 4 bases, with 19 bases remaining between them.

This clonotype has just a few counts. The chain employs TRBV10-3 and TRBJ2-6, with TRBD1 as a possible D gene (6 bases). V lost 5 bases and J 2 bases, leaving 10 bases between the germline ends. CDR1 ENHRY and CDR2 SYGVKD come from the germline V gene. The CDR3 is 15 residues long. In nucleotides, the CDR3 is TGTGCCATCAGTAATCAGGGGACTGGGGCCAACGTCCTGACTTTC. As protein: CAISNQGTGANVLTF.

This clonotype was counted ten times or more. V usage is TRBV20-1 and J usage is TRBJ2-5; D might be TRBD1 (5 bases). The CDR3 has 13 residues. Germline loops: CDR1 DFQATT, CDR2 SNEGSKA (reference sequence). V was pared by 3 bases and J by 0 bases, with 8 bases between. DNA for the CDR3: TGCAGTGCTAGCGCCAGGGACCAAGAGACCCAGTACTTC. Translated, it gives CSASARDQETQYF.

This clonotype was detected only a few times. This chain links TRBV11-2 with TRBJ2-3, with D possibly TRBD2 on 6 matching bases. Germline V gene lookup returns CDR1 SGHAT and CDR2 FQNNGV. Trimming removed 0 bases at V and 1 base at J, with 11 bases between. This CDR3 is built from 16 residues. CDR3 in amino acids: CASSLDGTSCTDTQYF. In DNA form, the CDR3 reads TGTGCCAGCAGCTTAGATGGGACTTCTTGCACAGATACGCAGTATTTT.

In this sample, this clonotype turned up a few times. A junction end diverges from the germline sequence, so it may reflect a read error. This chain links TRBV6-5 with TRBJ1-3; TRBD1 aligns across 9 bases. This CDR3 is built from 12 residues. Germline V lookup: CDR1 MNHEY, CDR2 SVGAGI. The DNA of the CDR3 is TGTGTCAGCAGTTACTCGCGGGACAGGGCTACTTTT. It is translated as CVSSYSRDRATF.

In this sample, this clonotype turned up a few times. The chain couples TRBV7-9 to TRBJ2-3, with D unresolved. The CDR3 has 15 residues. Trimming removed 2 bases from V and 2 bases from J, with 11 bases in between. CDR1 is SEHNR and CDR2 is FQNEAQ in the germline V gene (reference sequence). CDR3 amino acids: CASSLRRQATDTQYF. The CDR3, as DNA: TGTGCCAGCAGCTTAAGGCGTCAGGCCACAGATACGCAGTATTTT.